The 8 T cell receptor beta chains in this list originate from one sample, sequenced in a study of monozygotic twins with inflammatory bowel disease. TCRdb re-called the 5' RACE reads and shows each CDR3 protein once, DNA omitted. Listed are 400,000 to 500,000 distinct CDR3 sequences; around 2.3% falls within the top ten. The specimen sequenced was blood. The receptors were gathered from a human donor with ulcerative colitis or Crohn's disease, or a healthy co-twin of an affected twin (not recorded which).

This rearrangement joins TRBV5-1 to TRBJ2-1. This CDR3 is built from 13 residues. Germline values: CDR1 SGHRS, CDR2 YFSETQ. CDR3 loop: CASSLAQRREQFF.

The J gene is TRBJ2-5, the V gene TRBV19; TCRdb's assignment of TRBD1 cannot be checked, as there is no DNA. The CDR3 is 13 amino acids. Germline CDR1 is LNHDA and CDR2 is SQIVND (reference sequence). The chain's CDR3 is CASRPSGAETQYF.

The J gene is TRBJ1-1, the V gene TRBV12-3 or TRBV12-4; TCRdb lists TRBD1, though no DNA is available to test this call. This CDR3 is 14 amino acids long. The CDR3 is CASSWGPLNTEAFF.

The chain employs TRBV30 and TRBJ1-3; without DNA, the TCRdb call of TRBD1 cannot be checked. The CDR3 totals 13 residues. Germline V gene data show CDR1 as GTSNPN and CDR2 as SVGIG (reference sequence). CDR3: CACLQVGGNTIYF.

The chain has TRBV20-1 and TRBJ2-1; TCRdb selects TRBD1, and the lack of DNA leaves this call unchecked. Per the germline V gene, CDR1 is DFQATT and CDR2 is SNEGSKA (reference sequence). There are 15 residues in the CDR3. The CDR3 region is CSAPVRGASYNEQFF.

The chain recombines TRBV19 with TRBJ1-5. There are 15 residues in the CDR3. Germline-derived CDR1 and CDR2 are LNHDA and SQIVND (reference sequence). The CDR3 region is CASSMGRLTHQPQHF. Complete variable domain (other parts from reference TRBV19 and TRBJ1-5): DGGITQSPKYLFRKEGQNVTLSCEQNLNHDAMYWYRQDPGQGLRLIYYSQIVNDFQKGDIAEGYSVSREKKESFPLTVTSAQKNPTAFYLCASSMGRLTHQPQHFGDGTRLSIL.

The gene calls are TRBV24-1 and TRBJ2-1; as DNA is missing, the TRBD2 call by TCRdb cannot be tested. The CDR3 is made up of 15 amino acids. CDR1 is KGHDR and CDR2 is SFDVKD in the germline V gene. CDR3: CATRQGTGLFDEQFF.

The rearrangement joins TRBV5-1 to TRBJ2-7; checking the TCRdb D call of TRBD1 is not possible without DNA. Germline values: CDR1 SGHRS, CDR2 YFSETQ. The CDR3 has 15 residues. CDR3 residues: CASSWRTGQPSEQYF.